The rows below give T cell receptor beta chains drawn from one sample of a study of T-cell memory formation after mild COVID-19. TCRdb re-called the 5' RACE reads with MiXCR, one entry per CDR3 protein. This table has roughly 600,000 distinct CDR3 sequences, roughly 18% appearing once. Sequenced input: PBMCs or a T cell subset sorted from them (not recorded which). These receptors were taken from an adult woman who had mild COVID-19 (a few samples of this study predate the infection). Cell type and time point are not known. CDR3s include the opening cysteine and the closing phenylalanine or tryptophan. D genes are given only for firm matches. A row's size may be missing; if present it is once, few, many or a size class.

CDR3aa: CASSSGLAVGRNEQFF
CDR3nt: TGTGCCAGCAGTTCGGGACTAGCGGTGGGGAGAAATGAGCAGTTCTTC
j_gene: TRBJ2-1
abundance: -
v_gene: TRBV6-5
len: 16
d_gene: TRBD2

CDR3aa: CASSLFPGGDTQYF
CDR3nt: TGTGCCAGCAGCTTATTTCCCGGGGGGGATACGCAGTATTTT
j_gene: TRBJ2-3
abundance: -
v_gene: TRBV7-3
len: 14
d_gene: TRBD2

CDR3aa: CASSQPGLVETQYF
CDR3nt: TGTGCCAGCAGCCAGCCGGGACTGGTGGAGACCCAGTACTTC
j_gene: TRBJ2-5
abundance: few
v_gene: TRBV7-9
len: 14
d_gene: -

CDR3aa: CASNKIAGGLSDTQYF
CDR3nt: TGTGCCAGCAATAAGATAGCGGGAGGTCTTTCAGATACGCAGTATTTT
j_gene: TRBJ2-3
abundance: few
v_gene: TRBV12-3/TRBV12-4
len: 16
d_gene: TRBD2

CDR3aa: CASSYRTGGTDTQYF
CDR3nt: TGTGCCAGCAGCTACCGGACAGGGGGCACAGATACGCAGTATTTT
j_gene: TRBJ2-3
abundance: few
v_gene: TRBV7-2
len: 15
d_gene: TRBD1

CDR3aa: CASSVDGPTPQHF
CDR3nt: TGCGCCAGCAGTGTCGACGGGCCTACGCCCCAGCATTTT
j_gene: TRBJ1-5
abundance: -
v_gene: TRBV10-2
len: 13
d_gene: -

CDR3aa: CASSQTGGQYF
CDR3nt: TGTGCCAGCAGCCAAACAGGGGGGCAGTACTTC
j_gene: TRBJ2-7
abundance: -
v_gene: TRBV16
len: 11
d_gene: TRBD1

CDR3aa: CASSPTSGGDTQYF
CDR3nt: TGTGCCAGCAGCCCCACTAGCGGGGGAGATACGCAGTATTTT
j_gene: TRBJ2-3
abundance: many
v_gene: TRBV7-6
len: 14
d_gene: TRBD2

CDR3aa: CASSPDGRGTGDTQYF
CDR3nt: TGTGCCAGCAGTCCAGACGGGAGGGGTACTGGAGATACGCAGTATTTT
j_gene: TRBJ2-3
abundance: few
v_gene: TRBV6-6
len: 16
d_gene: TRBD2

CDR3aa: CASSAGSSYNEQFF
CDR3nt: TGTGCCAGCAGTGCAGGGAGCTCCTACAATGAGCAGTTCTTC
j_gene: TRBJ2-1
abundance: many
v_gene: TRBV6-1
len: 14
d_gene: -

CDR3aa: CATVPGTFEGRADTQYF
CDR3nt: TGTGCCACCGTACCGGGGACCTTTGAAGGTCGGGCAGATACGCAGTATTTT
j_gene: TRBJ2-3
abundance: many
v_gene: TRBV6-5
len: 17
d_gene: -

CDR3aa: CASRWDQETQYF
CDR3nt: TGTGCCAGCAGATGGGATCAAGAGACCCAGTACTTC
j_gene: TRBJ2-5
abundance: many
v_gene: TRBV7-9
len: 12
d_gene: -

CDR3aa: CASSLSPGADSPLHF
CDR3nt: TGTGCCAGCAGTTTATCGCCGGGGGCCGATTCACCCCTCCACTTT
j_gene: TRBJ1-6
abundance: -
v_gene: TRBV12-3/TRBV12-4
len: 15
d_gene: -

CDR3aa: CASSPKGVSGGGIDTQYF
CDR3nt: TGTGCCAGCAGCCCAAAGGGAGTAAGCGGGGGGGGCATCGATACGCAGTATTTT
j_gene: TRBJ2-3
abundance: -
v_gene: TRBV3-1
len: 18
d_gene: TRBD2

CDR3aa: CASSLIPSLNTEAFF
CDR3nt: TGCGCCAGCAGCTTGATCCCGAGCTTGAACACTGAAGCTTTCTTT
j_gene: TRBJ1-1
abundance: few
v_gene: TRBV5-1
len: 15
d_gene: -

CDR3aa: CATSDLTGTGPQEQFF
CDR3nt: TGTGCCACCAGTGATCTTACCGGGACAGGCCCACAGGAGCAGTTCTTC
j_gene: TRBJ2-1
abundance: many
v_gene: TRBV24-1
len: 16
d_gene: TRBD1

CDR3aa: CASSRGASWGNEQFF
CDR3nt: TGTGCCAGCAGCCGGGGGGCTAGTTGGGGCAATGAGCAGTTCTTC
j_gene: TRBJ2-1
abundance: -
v_gene: TRBV3-1
len: 15
d_gene: -

CDR3aa: CASSFTENTWGTEQFF
CDR3nt: TGTGCCAGCAGCTTCACGGAAAATACGTGGGGGACTGAGCAGTTCTTC
j_gene: TRBJ2-1
abundance: -
v_gene: TRBV6-2/TRBV6-3
len: 16
d_gene: -

CDR3aa: CASSSDRGRSYNEQFF
CDR3nt: TGTGCCAGCAGCTCTGACAGGGGGCGGTCCTACAATGAGCAGTTCTTC
j_gene: TRBJ2-1
abundance: -
v_gene: TRBV7-6
len: 16
d_gene: TRBD1

CDR3aa: CATSRGGAQGRSFGEQFF
CDR3nt: TGTGCCACCAGCAGAGGTGGGGCACAGGGCAGATCTTTCGGTGAGCAGTTCTTC
j_gene: TRBJ2-1
abundance: few
v_gene: TRBV15
len: 18
d_gene: -

CDR3aa: CASSQGGSGTEAFF
CDR3nt: TGCGCCAGCAGCCAAGGGGGCTCTGGCACTGAAGCTTTCTTT
j_gene: TRBJ1-1
abundance: -
v_gene: TRBV4-3
len: 14
d_gene: -

CDR3aa: CASTPGHRNSPLHF
CDR3nt: TGTGCCAGCACCCCGGGACACCGGAATTCACCCCTCCACTTT
j_gene: TRBJ1-6
abundance: -
v_gene: TRBV5-6
len: 14
d_gene: -